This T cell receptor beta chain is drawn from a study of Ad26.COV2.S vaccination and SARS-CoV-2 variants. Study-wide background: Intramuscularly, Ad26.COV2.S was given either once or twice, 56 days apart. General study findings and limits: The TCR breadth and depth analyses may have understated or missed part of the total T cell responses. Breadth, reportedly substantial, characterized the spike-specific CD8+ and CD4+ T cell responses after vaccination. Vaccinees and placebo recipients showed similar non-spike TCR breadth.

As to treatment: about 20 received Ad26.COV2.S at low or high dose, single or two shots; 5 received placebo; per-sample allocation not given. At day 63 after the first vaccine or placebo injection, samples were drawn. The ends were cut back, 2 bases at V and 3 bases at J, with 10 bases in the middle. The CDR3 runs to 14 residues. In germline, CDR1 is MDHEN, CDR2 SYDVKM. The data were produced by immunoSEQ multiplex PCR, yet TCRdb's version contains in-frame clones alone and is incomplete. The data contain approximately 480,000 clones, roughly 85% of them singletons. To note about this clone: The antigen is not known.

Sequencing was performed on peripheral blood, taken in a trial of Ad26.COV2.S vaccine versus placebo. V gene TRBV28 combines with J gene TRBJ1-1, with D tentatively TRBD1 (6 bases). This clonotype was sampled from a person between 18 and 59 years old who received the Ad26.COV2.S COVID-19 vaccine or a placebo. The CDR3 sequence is CASSLGGGHTEAFF. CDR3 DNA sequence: TGTGCCAGCAGTTTAGGGGGCGGGCACACTGAAGCTTTCTTT.